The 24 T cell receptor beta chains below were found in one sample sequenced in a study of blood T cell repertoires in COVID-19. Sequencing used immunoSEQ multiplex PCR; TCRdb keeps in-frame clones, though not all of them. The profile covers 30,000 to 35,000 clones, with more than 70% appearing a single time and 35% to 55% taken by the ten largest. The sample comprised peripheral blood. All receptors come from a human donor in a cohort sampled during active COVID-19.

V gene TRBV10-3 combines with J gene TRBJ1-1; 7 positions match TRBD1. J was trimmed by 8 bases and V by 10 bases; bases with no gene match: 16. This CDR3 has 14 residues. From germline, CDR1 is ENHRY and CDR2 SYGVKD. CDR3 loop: CASQMDTGVAEAFF. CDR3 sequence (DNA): TGTGCCAGCCAAATGGACACAGGGGTGGCAGAAGCTTTCTTT.

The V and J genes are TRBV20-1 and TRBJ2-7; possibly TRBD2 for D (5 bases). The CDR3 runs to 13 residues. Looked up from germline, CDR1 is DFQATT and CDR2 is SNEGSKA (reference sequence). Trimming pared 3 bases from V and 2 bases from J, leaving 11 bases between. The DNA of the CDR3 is TGCAGTGCTAGTATCCCGGGGACCTACGAGCAGTACTTC. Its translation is CSASIPGTYEQYF.

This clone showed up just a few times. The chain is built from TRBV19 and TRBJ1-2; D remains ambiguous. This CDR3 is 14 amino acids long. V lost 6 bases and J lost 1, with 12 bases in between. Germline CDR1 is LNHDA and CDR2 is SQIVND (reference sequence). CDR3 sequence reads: CASRAIPNNYGYTF. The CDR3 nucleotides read TGTGCCAGTAGAGCGATCCCCAATAACTATGGCTACACCTTC.

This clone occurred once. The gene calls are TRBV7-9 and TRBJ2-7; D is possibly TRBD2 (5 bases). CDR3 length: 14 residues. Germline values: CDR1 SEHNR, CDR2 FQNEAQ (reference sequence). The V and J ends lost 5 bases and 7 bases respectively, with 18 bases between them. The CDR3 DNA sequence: TGTGCCAGCAGCCGACCTGAAAAGACGGGGGAGCAGTACTTC. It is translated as CASSRPEKTGEQYF.

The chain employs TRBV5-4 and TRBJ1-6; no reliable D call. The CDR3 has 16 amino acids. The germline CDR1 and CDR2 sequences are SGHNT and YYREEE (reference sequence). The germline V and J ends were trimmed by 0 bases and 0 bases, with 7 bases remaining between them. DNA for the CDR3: TGTGCCAGCAGCTTGGGGCCCAGCTCCTATAATTCACCCCTCCACTTT. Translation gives CASSLGPSSYNSPLHF.

This CDR3 is CASSTRQGTEAFF. CDR3 bases: TGTGCCAGCAGTACGCGACAGGGTACTGAAGCTTTCTTT. The chain is built from TRBV6-5 and TRBJ1-1; TRBD1 matches at 7 bases. V dropped 5 bases and J dropped 5; count of bases not matched to a gene: 5. The CDR3 is 13 amino acids. Germline values: CDR1 MNHEY, CDR2 SVGAGI.

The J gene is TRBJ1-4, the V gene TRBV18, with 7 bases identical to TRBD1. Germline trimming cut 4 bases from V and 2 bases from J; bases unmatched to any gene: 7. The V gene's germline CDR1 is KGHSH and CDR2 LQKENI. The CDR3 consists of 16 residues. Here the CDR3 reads CASSLGTAGTNEKLFF. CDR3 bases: TGTGCCAGCTCACTCGGGACAGCAGGCACTAATGAAAAACTGTTTTTT.

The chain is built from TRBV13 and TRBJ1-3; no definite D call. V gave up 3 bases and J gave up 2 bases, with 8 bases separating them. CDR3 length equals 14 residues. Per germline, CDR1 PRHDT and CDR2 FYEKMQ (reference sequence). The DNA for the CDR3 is TGTGCCAGCAGCTTTTATTCCGCTGGAAACACCATATATTTT. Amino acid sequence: CASSFYSAGNTIYF.

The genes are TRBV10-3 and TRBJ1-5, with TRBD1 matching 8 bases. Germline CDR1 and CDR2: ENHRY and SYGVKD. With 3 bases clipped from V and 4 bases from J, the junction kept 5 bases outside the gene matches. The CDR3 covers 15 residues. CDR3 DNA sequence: TGTGCCATCAGTGACGGGGACAGGACAAATCAGCCCCAGCATTTT. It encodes CAISDGDRTNQPQHF.

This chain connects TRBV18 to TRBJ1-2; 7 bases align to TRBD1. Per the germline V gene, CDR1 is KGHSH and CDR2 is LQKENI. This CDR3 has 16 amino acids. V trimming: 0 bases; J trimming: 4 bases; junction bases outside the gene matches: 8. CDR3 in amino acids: CASSPPGTDFIYGYTF. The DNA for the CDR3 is TGTGCCAGCTCACCACCTGGGACAGATTTTATCTATGGCTACACCTTC.

The CDR3 DNA follows: TGTGCCAGCAGCCTCTCTAGCGAAGGCAACATTCAGTACTTC. Translated: CASSLSSEGNIQYF. The chain employs TRBV7-9 and TRBJ2-4; TRBD2 is a possible D gene (6 bases). V lost 5 bases and J 7 bases, leaving 15 bases between the germline ends. There are 14 residues in the CDR3. Germline assignment: CDR1 SEHNR and CDR2 FQNEAQ (reference sequence).

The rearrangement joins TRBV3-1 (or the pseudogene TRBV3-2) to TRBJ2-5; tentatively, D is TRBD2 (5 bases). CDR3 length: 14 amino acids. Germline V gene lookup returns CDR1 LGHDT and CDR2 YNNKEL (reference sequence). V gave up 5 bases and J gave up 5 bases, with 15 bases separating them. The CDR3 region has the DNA TGTGCCAGCAGCAGCCCTCTAGCTAGGGAGACCCAGTACTTC. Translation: CASSSPLARETQYF.

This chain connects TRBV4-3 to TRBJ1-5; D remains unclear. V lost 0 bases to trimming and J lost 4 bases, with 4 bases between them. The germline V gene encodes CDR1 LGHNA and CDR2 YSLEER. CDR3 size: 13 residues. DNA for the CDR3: TGCGCCAGCAGCCAAGAAACTAATCAGCCCCAGCATTTT. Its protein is CASSQETNQPQHF.

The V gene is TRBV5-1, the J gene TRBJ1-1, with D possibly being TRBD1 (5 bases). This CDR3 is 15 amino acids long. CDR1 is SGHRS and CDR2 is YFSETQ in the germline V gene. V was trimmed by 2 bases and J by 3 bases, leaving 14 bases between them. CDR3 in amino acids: CASSFTGGADTEAFF. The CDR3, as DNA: TGCGCCAGCAGCTTCACAGGAGGGGCGGACACTGAAGCTTTCTTT.

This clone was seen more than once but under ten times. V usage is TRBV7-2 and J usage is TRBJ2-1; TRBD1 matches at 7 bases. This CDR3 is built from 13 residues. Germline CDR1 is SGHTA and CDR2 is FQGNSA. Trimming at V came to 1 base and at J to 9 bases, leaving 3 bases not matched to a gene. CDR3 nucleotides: TGTGCCAGCAGCTTAGGAGGGGGCAGTGAGCAGTTCTTC. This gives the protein CASSLGGGSEQFF. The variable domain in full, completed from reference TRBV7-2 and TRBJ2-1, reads GAGVSQSPSNKVTEKGKDVELRCDPISGHTALYWYRQSLGQGLEFLIYFQGNSAPDKSGLPSDRFSAERTGGSVSTLTIQRTQQEDSAVYLCASSLGGGSEQFFGPGTRLTVL.

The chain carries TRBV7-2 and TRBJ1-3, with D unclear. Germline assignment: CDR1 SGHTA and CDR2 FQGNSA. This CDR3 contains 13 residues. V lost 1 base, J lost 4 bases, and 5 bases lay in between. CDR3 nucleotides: TGTGCCAGCAGCTTAGATCTGGGAAACACCATATATTTT. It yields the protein CASSLDLGNTIYF.

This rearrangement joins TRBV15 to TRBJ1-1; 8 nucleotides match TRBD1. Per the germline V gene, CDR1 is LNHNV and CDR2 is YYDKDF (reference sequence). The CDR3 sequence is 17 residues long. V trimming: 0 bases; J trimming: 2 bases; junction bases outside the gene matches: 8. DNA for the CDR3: TGTGCCACCAGCAGAGAGGCAGGGGGCGGCGGTAACACTGAAGCTTTCTTT. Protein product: CATSREAGGGGNTEAFF. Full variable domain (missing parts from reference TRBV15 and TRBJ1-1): DAMVIQNPRYQVTQFGKPVTLSCSQTLNHNVMYWYQQKSSQAPKLLFHYYDKDFNNEADTPDNFQSRRPNTSFCFLDIRSPGLGDTAMYLCATSREAGGGGNTEAFFGQGTRLTVV.

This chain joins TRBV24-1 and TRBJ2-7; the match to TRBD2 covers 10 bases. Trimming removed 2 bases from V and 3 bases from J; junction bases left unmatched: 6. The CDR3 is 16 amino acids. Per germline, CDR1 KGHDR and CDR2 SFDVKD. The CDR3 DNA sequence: TGTGCCACCAGTGATTCAAGCGGGGGGGCGTTCTACGAGCAGTACTTC. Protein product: CATSDSSGGAFYEQYF.

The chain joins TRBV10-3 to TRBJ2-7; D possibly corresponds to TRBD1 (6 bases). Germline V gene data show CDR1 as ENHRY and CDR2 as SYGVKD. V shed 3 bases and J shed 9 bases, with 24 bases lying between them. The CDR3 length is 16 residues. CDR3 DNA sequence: TGTGCCATCAGTGACCGGGCTCAGGACAGCCTATTAGGGCAGTACTTC. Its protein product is CAISDRAQDSLLGQYF.

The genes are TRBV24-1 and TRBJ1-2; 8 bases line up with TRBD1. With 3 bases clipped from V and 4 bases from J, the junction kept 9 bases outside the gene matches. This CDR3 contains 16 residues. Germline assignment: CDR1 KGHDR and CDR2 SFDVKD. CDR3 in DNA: TGTGCCACCAGTGATACAAGGACAGGGACGGCCTATGGCTACACCTTC. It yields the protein CATSDTRTGTAYGYTF.

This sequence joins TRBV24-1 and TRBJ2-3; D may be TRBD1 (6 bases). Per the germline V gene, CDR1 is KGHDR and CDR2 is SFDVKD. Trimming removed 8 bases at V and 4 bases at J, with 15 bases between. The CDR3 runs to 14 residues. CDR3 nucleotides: TGTGCCACCAAACCAACAGGGAGTCCAGATACGCAGTATTTT. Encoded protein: CATKPTGSPDTQYF.

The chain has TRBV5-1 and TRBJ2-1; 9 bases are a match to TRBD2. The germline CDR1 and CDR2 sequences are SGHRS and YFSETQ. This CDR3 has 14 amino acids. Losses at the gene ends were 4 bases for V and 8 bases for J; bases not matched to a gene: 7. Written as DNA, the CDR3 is TGCGCCAGCAGCACCGCGGGGGGGCGGTATGAGCAGTTCTTC. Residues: CASSTAGGRYEQFF.

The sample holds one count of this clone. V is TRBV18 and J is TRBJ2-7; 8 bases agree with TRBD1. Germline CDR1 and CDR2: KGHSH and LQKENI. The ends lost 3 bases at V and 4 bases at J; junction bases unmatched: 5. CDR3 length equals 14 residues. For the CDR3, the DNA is TGTGCCAGCTCACCCCCGGGACAGGCATACGAGCAGTACTTC. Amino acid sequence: CASSPPGQAYEQYF.

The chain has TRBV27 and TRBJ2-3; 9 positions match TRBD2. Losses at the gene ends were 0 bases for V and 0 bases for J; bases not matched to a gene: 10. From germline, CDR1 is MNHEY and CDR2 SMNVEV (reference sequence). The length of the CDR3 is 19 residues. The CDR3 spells CASSLSRLAGIPSTDTQYF. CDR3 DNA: TGTGCCAGCAGTTTATCGAGGCTAGCGGGGATTCCTAGCACAGATACGCAGTATTTT.